These T cell receptor beta chains were read from a single sample in a study of T-cell memory formation after mild COVID-19. Using its own MiXCR run on the 5' RACE reads, TCRdb lists one record per CDR3 protein. The sample holds around 110,000 distinct CDR3 sequences; roughly 12% are singletons and the top ten take around 27%. Sequencing input: PBMCs or a T cell subset sorted from them (not recorded which). These receptors were collected from an adult woman who had mild COVID-19 (a few samples of this study predate the infection). Cell type and time point are not known. Both conserved end residues are part of each CDR3. Each record gives: J gene, clone size, D gene, V gene, CDR3 protein, CDR3 DNA. A D gene is named only where the DNA matches it firmly. Clone size appears in some rows only: once, few, many, or a class for an expanded clone.

TRBJ1-4 . . TRBV4-2 CASSQYSNEKLFF TGTGCCAGCAGCCAGTACTCTAATGAAAAACTGTTTTTT
TRBJ1-1 few . TRBV24-1 CATSEGTEAFF TGTGCCACCAGTGAAGGCACTGAAGCTTTCTTT
TRBJ2-7 few TRBD2 TRBV4-2 CASSHSGNSYEQYF TGTGCCAGCAGCCATAGCGGGAACTCCTACGAGCAGTACTTC
TRBJ2-7 few TRBD1 TRBV29-1 CSVWDRGNEQYF TGCAGCGTTTGGGACAGGGGAAACGAGCAGTACTTC
TRBJ2-3 few TRBD2 TRBV5-1 CASSPGLAGGLDTQYF TGCGCCAGCAGCCCGGGACTAGCGGGAGGGCTTGATACGCAGTATTTT
TRBJ1-1 . . TRBV6-5 CASSYSVNSRGAVGTEAFF TGTGCCAGCAGTTACTCAGTCAACTCTAGGGGAGCGGTGGGCACTGAAGCTTTCTTT
TRBJ1-1 . . TRBV24-1 CATSDLHEEQDEAFF TGTGCCACCAGTGATTTGCACGAGGAACAGGATGAAGCTTTCTTT
TRBJ2-1 few . TRBV12-3/TRBV12-4 CASSRQSYNEQFF TGTGCCAGCAGTCGCCAATCTTACAATGAGCAGTTCTTC
TRBJ2-7 many . TRBV11-2 CASRIRRFPYEQYF TGTGCCAGCAGGATAAGGAGGTTCCCGTACGAGCAGTACTTC
TRBJ2-1 . TRBD2 TRBV24-1 CATSVGPSMGLAGGYNEQFF TGTGCCACCAGTGTAGGCCCTTCCATGGGACTAGCGGGCGGTTACAATGAGCAGTTCTTC
TRBJ2-5 few . TRBV2 CASSDWTQETQYF TGTGCCAGCAGTGATTGGACCCAAGAGACCCAGTACTTC